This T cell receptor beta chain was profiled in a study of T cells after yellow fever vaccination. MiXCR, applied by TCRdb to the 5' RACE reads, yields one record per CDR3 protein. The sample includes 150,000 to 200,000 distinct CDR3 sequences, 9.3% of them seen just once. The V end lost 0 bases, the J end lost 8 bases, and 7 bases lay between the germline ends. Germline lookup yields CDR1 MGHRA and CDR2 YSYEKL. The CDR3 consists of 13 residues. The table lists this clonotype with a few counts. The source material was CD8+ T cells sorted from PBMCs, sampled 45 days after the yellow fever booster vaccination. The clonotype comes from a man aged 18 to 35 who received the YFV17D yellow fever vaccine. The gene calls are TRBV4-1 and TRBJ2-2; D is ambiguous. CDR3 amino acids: CASSQDSWGELFF. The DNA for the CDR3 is TGCGCCAGCAGCCAAGACTCCTGGGGGGAGCTGTTTTTT.